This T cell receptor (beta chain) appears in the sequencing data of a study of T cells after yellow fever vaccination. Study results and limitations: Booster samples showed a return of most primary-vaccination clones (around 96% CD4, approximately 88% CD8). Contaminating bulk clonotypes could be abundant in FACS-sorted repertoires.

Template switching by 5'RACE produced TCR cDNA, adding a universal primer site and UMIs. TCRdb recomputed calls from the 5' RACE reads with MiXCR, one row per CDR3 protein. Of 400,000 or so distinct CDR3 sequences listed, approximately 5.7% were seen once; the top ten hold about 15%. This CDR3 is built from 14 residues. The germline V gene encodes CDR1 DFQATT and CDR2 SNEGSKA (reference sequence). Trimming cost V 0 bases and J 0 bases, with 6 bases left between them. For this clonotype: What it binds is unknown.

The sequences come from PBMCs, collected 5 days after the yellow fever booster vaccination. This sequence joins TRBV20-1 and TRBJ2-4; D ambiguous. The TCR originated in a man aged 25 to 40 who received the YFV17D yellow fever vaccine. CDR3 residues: CSARDYLAKNIQYF. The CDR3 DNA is TGCAGTGCTAGAGATTACCTAGCCAAAAACATTCAGTACTTC.